Below, 16 T cell receptor beta chains from the same sample are listed, as sequenced in a study of blood T cell repertoires in COVID-19. The table came from immunoSEQ multiplex PCR; TCRdb's copy has only in-frame clones and leaves some out. The sample has around 220,000 clones, 79% seen once; the top ten hold approximately 4%. The sequencing sample was made of peripheral blood. Receptor source: a woman aged 40 to 55 with active or convalescent COVID-19.

CDR3 residues: CASSKTGVPRQYV. CDR3 in DNA: TGTGCCAGCAGCAAAACAGGGGTACCTAGGCAGTACGTC. V is TRBV7-9 and J is TRBJ2-7, with 7 positions matching TRBD1. Looked up from germline, CDR1 is SEHNR and CDR2 is FQNEAQ (reference sequence). After removal of 5 bases from V and 9 bases from J, the junction contained 10 bases not matched to a gene. CDR3 length: 13 amino acids.

Only one count was recorded for this clone. V gene TRBV12-3 or TRBV12-4 combines with J gene TRBJ1-2, with D tentatively TRBD1 (5 bases). The CDR3 covers 12 residues. The V gene lost 6 bases and the J gene lost 7 bases, with 12 bases spanning the gap. Here the CDR3 reads CASSPPGFGYTF. The CDR3 region has the DNA TGTGCCAGCAGCCCCCCAGGGTTTGGCTACACCTTC.

The V and J genes are TRBV6-1 and TRBJ2-2, with TRBD1 matching over 7 bases. The J segment lost 0 bases and the V segment lost 4 bases, leaving 5 bases of the junction unmatched. The germline V gene has CDR1 MNHNS and CDR2 SASEGT. The CDR3 loop spans 16 amino acids. DNA for the CDR3: TGTGCCAGCAGTGGACCCGGGACAGCGAACACCGGGGAGCTGTTTTTT. Its translation: CASSGPGTANTGELFF.

The V and J genes are TRBV27 and TRBJ2-7, with a weak D call TRBD2 (7 bases). The CDR3 is made up of 16 amino acids. The V and J ends lost 6 bases and 0 bases respectively, with 18 bases between them. Germline V gene lookup returns CDR1 MNHEY and CDR2 SMNVEV (reference sequence). The CDR3 sequence: CASSRIPRGGSYEQYF. Here the CDR3 DNA reads TGTGCCAGCAGCCGAATCCCTAGGGGGGGCTCCTACGAGCAGTACTTC.

This clone has a single count. The J gene is TRBJ2-7, the V gene TRBV30; 9 positions match TRBD2. Trimming removed 2 bases from V and 5 bases from J; junction bases left unmatched: 7. CDR3 length: 14 amino acids. From germline, CDR1 is GTSNPN and CDR2 SVGIG (reference sequence). As DNA, the CDR3 is TGTGCCTGGAGTTCGACTAGCGGTTTCAACGAGCAGTACTTC. It encodes CAWSSTSGFNEQYF. Drawing the rest from reference TRBV30 and TRBJ2-7, the complete variable domain is SQTIHQWPATLVQPVGSPLSLECTVEGTSNPNLYWYRQAAGRGLQLLFYSVGIGQISSEVPQNLSASRPQDRQFILSSKKLLLSDSGFYLCAWSSTSGFNEQYFGPGTRLTVT.

DNA for the CDR3: TGTGCCAGCAGCCAAGAGGGGACTAGCGACTTAAACATTCAGTACTTC. The encoded protein is CASSQEGTSDLNIQYF. V gene TRBV4-2 combines with J gene TRBJ2-4; 10 positions agree with TRBD2. This CDR3 comprises 16 residues. Germline CDR1 LGHNA, CDR2 YNFKEQ. Trimming cost V 0 bases and J 6 bases; bases outside gene matches: 5.

This clone was recorded a few times. The chain couples TRBV29-1 to TRBJ1-2; 9 positions match TRBD1. The CDR3 consists of 13 residues. Germline lookup yields CDR1 SQVTM and CDR2 ANQGSEA. With 6 bases clipped from V and 7 bases from J, the junction kept 9 bases outside the gene matches. CDR3 amino acids: CSVKRQGVLGYTF. The CDR3 DNA reads TGCAGCGTCAAACGACAGGGGGTACTTGGCTACACCTTC.

The chain is built from TRBV10-3 and TRBJ1-6; 8 nucleotides match TRBD1. The CDR3 sequence is 14 residues long. Germline assignment: CDR1 ENHRY and CDR2 SYGVKD. Trimming took 6 bases from V and 10 from J; bases not matched to a gene: 8. The CDR3 region has the DNA TGTGCCATCAGGGGGACAGGTCAAGGGTCACCCCTCCACTTT. This gives the protein CAIRGTGQGSPLHF.

Notes on this clone: The junction departs from the called germline gene at one end, perhaps through a read error. This sequence joins TRBV18 and TRBJ2-5; D gene uncertain. This CDR3 spans 15 amino acids. In germline, CDR1 is KGHSH, CDR2 LQKENI. The CDR3: CASSPGVRARESQYF. CDR3 sequence (DNA): TGTGCCAGCTCACCAGGAGTCAGAGCAAGAGAGTCCCAGTACTTC.

V usage is TRBV28 and J usage is TRBJ2-3, with TRBD1 identical over 8 bases. The CDR3 runs 13 residues. Germline lookup yields CDR1 MDHEN and CDR2 SYDVKM. Unmatched junction bases numbered 2, after V lost 6 bases and J lost 3 bases. The CDR3 sequence: CASRDRATDTQYF. The CDR3, as DNA: TGTGCCAGCAGGGACAGGGCGACAGATACGCAGTATTTT.

CDR3 nucleotides: TGTGCCAGCAGCCCCGACGACTCAAGCACAGATACGCAGTATTTT. This sequence encodes CASSPDDSSTDTQYF. The V call is TRBV28, the J call TRBJ2-3; D not certain. Trimming left V 6 bases short and J 0 bases short, with 13 bases between. The germline V gene encodes CDR1 MDHEN and CDR2 SYDVKM. The CDR3 loop spans 15 amino acids.

This clone was seen once. The J gene is TRBJ1-2, the V gene TRBV4-1; TRBD1 matches 8 bases. CDR1 MGHRA and CDR2 YSYEKL come from the germline V gene. V dropped 4 bases and J dropped 5; count of bases not matched to a gene: 9. This CDR3 contains 15 residues. In nucleotides, the CDR3 is TGCGCCAGCAGCCCTGGGACAGGAACTAGTTATGGCTACACCTTC. Translated, it gives CASSPGTGTSYGYTF.

V gene TRBV7-3 combines with J gene TRBJ2-3, with D perhaps TRBD1 (5 bases). The V end was cut by 8 bases, the J end by 5 bases, with 14 bases between. The CDR3 contains 13 residues. CDR1 and CDR2 (germline): SGHTA, FQGTGA. The CDR3 nucleotides are TGTGCCAGCTCGGTTGACAGTCAAGATACGCAGTATTTT. Protein sequence: CASSVDSQDTQYF.

This chain connects TRBV15 to TRBJ2-1; 9 positions match TRBD1. The CDR3 contains 14 residues. The germline gives CDR1 LNHNV, CDR2 YYDKDF (reference sequence). V trimming: 1 base; J trimming: 9 bases; junction bases outside the gene matches: 4. As DNA, the CDR3 is TGTGCCACCAGCAGAGGGGGGACAGGGACTGAGCAGTTCTTC. Translated, it gives CATSRGGTGTEQFF.

The chain uses TRBV7-9 and TRBJ2-2; TRBD2 matches 9 bases. V was pared by 3 bases and J by 0 bases, with 5 bases of the junction left unmatched. The V gene's germline CDR1 is SEHNR and CDR2 FQNEAQ (reference sequence). The CDR3 totals 17 residues. CDR3 nucleotide sequence: TGTGCCAGCAGCTTTAGCGGGGGACTTGCGAACACCGGGGAGCTGTTTTTT. Protein sequence: CASSFSGGLANTGELFF.

V usage is TRBV12-3 or TRBV12-4 and J usage is TRBJ1-2; D is unresolved. Deletions cut 4 bases from V and 7 bases from J, with 10 bases between. CDR3 length: 12 residues. The CDR3 protein is CASSYGTGGYTF. The DNA of the CDR3 is TGTGCCAGCAGTTATGGTACCGGTGGCTACACCTTC.